This T cell receptor beta chain was sequenced during a study of blood T cell repertoires in COVID-19. Study as a whole: T cells, B-cell-depleted T cells, or PBMCs supplied cDNA or gDNA.

Measured with immunoSEQ multiplex PCR; TCRdb has only the in-frame clones, and not every one. Among approximately 30,000 clones listed, approximately 86% were seen once. This CDR3 is built from 14 residues. Germline CDR1 and CDR2: SEHNR and FQNEAQ (reference sequence). The J segment lost 3 bases and the V segment lost 1 base, leaving 1 base of the junction unmatched. This TCR came from a human donor in a cohort sampled during active COVID-19. Sequenced sample: peripheral blood. V gene TRBV7-9 combines with J gene TRBJ2-7; 9 bases agree with TRBD1. The CDR3 loop reads CASSLGTGVYEQYF. The CDR3 DNA is TGTGCCAGCAGCTTAGGGACAGGGGTCTACGAGCAGTACTTC.